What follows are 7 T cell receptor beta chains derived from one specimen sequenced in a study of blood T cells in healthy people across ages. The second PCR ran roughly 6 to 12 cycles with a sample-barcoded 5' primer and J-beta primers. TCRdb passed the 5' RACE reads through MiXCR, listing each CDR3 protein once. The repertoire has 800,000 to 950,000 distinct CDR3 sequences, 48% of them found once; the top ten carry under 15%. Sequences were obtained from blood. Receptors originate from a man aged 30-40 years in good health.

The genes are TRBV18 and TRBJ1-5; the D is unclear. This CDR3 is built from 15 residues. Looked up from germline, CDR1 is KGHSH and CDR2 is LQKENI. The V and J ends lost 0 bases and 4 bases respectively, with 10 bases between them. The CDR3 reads CASSPPDGVNQPQHF. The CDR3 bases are TGTGCCAGCTCACCACCAGACGGAGTAAATCAGCCCCAGCATTTT.

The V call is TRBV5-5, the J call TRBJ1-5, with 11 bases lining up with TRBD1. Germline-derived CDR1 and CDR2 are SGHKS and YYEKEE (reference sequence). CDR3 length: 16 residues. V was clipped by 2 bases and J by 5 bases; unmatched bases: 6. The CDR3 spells CASSLFGGQGDQPQHF. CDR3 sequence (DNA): TGTGCCAGCAGCTTATTTGGGGGACAGGGGGATCAGCCCCAGCATTTT.

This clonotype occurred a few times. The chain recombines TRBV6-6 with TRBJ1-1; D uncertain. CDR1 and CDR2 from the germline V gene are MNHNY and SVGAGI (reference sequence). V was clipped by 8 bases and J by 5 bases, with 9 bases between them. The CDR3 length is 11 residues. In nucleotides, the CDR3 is TGTGCCAGCCAAACGAGGACTGAAGCTTTCTTT. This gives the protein CASQTRTEAFF.

The CDR3 DNA reads as TGTGCCAGCAGCGCCCAGCGGGGGGGGTCAGATACGCAGTATTTT. It codes for CASSAQRGGSDTQYF. The chain combines TRBV7-9 with TRBJ2-3, with 10 nucleotides matching TRBD2. With V trimmed by 5 bases and J by 4 bases, 6 bases remained unmatched. Germline V gene sequence: CDR1 SEHNR, CDR2 FQNEAQ (reference sequence). The CDR3 runs 15 residues.

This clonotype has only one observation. CDR3 protein: CSVENPPGVETQYF. In nucleotides, the CDR3 is TGCAGCGTTGAGAACCCGCCCGGTGTGGAGACCCAGTACTTC. The chain joins TRBV29-1 to TRBJ2-5; D gene uncertain. This CDR3 spans 14 amino acids. The germline V gene has CDR1 SQVTM and CDR2 ANQGSEA. V lost 3 bases and J 5 bases, leaving 16 bases between the germline ends.

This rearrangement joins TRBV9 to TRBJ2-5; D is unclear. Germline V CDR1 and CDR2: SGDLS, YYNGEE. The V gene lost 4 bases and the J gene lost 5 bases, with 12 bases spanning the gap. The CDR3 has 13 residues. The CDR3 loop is CASSPQGWETQYF. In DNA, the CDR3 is TGTGCCAGCAGCCCCCAAGGGTGGGAGACCCAGTACTTC.

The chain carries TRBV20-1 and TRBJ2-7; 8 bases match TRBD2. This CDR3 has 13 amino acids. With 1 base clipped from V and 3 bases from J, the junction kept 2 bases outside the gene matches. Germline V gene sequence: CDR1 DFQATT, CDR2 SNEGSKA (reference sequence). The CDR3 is CSARVAGSYEQYF. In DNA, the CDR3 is TGCAGTGCTAGAGTAGCGGGGAGCTACGAGCAGTACTTC.